The clone carrying this TCR beta chain was recorded a few times. Its antigen is not identified. Time point: week 5, during vaccination. Vaccination comprised doses that each held 300 ug of mutant IDH1 20-mer peptide, plus topical imiquimod. Each tumor in the donors was a new WHO grade 3 or 4 astrocytoma, IDH1-mutant and ATRX-lost. This entry is derived from a study of a mutant IDH1 vaccine in newly diagnosed glioma. Study information: Vaccination started 4-6 weeks after radiotherapy alone, or with temozolomide cycles. Among treated patients, 62.5% were male and roughly 38% female, and mean age was about 39 years. Earlier therapy was either radiotherapy, temozolomide, or both, and most got both.

Method: immunoSEQ multiplex PCR; TCRdb's copy keeps in-frame clones and lacks some. The sample lists 30,000 to 40,000 clones; more than 55% were seen once. V lost 3 bases and J lost 7, with 10 bases in between. This CDR3 is built from 13 residues. Germline V gene sequence: CDR1 SNHLY, CDR2 FYNNEI. The sequence was collected from a woman aged 18 to 35 with glioma. Sequences were derived from PBMCs, sampled from a glioma patient whose treatment included an IDH1 peptide vaccine. This sequence joins TRBV2 and TRBJ2-1; D is perhaps TRBD2 (5 bases). CDR3 residues: CASSDFGGNEQFF. CDR3 in DNA: TGTGCCAGCAGTGATTTCGGAGGAAATGAGCAGTTCTTC.